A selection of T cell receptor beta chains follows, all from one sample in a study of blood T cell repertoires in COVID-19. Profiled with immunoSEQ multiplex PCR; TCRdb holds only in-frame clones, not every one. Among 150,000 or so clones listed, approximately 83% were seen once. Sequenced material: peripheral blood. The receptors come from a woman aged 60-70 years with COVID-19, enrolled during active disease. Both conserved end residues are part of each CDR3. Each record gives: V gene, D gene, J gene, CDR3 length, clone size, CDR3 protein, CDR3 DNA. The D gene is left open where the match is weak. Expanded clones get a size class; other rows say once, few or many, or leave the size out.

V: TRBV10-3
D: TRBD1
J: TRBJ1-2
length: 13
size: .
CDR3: CAISQTGVAGYTF
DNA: TGTGCCATCAGCCAGACAGGGGTAGCTGGCTACACCTTC

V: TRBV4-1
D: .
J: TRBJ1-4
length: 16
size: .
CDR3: CASSPHRTGLNEKLFF
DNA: TGCGCCAGCAGCCCCCACAGGACGGGCCTGAATGAAAAACTGTTTTTT

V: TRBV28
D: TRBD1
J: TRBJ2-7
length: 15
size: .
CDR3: CASSARTGGAYEQYF
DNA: TGTGCCAGCAGTGCCCGGACAGGGGGCGCCTACGAGCAGTACTTC

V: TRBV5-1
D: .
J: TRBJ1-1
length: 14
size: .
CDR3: CASSSRTVNTEAFF
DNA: TGCGCCAGCAGCTCAAGGACAGTTAACACTGAAGCTTTCTTT

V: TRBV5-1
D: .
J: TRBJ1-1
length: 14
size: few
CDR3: CASSLDRMNTEAFF
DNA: TGCGCCAGCAGCTTGGACAGAATGAACACTGAAGCTTTCTTT

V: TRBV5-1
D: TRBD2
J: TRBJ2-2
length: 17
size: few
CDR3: CASSLGTGGGNTGELFF
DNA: TGCGCCAGCAGCTTGGGGACTGGCGGGGGGAACACCGGGGAGCTGTTTTTT

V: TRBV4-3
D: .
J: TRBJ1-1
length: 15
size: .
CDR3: CASSQETVINTEAFF
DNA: TGCGCCAGCAGCCAAGAGACAGTGATTAACACTGAAGCTTTCTTT

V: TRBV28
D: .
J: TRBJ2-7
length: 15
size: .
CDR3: CASGPPGREPYEQYF
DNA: TGTGCCAGCGGCCCCCCCGGCAGGGAACCCTACGAGCAGTACTTC

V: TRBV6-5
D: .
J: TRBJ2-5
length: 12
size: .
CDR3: CASGRTEETQYF
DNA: TGTGCCAGTGGACGGACAGAAGAGACCCAGTACTTC

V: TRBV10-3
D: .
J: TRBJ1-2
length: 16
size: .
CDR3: CAISEPRGLVNYGYTF
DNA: TGTGCCATCAGTGAACCCCGAGGGTTGGTTAACTATGGCTACACCTTC

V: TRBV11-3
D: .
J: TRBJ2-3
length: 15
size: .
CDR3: CASSSQGPSTDTQYF
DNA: TGTGCCAGCAGCTCTCAGGGGCCTAGCACAGATACGCAGTATTTT

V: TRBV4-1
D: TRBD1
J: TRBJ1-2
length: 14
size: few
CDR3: CASSQVTGNYGYTF
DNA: TGCGCCAGCAGCCAGGTGACAGGGAACTATGGCTACACCTTC

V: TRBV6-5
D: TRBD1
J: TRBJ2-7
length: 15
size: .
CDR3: CASRVSGGTGFEQYF
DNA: TGTGCCAGCAGGGTCAGTGGCGGGACAGGGTTCGAGCAGTACTTC

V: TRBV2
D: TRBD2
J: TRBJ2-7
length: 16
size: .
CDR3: CASRPRGGSFSGEQYF
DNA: TGTGCCAGCAGACCCCGCGGGGGTAGCTTCAGCGGCGAGCAGTACTTC

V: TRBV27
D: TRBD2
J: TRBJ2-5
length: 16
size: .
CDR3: CASSLGVAGVQETQYF
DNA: TGTGCCAGCAGTTTAGGAGTAGCGGGGGTTCAAGAGACCCAGTACTTC

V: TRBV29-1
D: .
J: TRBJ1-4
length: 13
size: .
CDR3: CSAWGQSGEKLFF
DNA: TGCAGCGCTTGGGGGCAGTCAGGTGAAAAACTGTTTTTT

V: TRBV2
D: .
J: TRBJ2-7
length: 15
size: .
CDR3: CASKNRGGLAYEQYF
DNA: TGTGCCAGCAAGAATAGGGGTGGTCTAGCCTACGAGCAGTACTTC

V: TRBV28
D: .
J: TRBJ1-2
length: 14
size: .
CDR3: CASSSPQRNYGYTF
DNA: TGTGCCAGCAGTTCCCCCCAGCGTAACTATGGCTACACCTTC

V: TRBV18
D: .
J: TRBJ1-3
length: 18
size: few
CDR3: CASSPMIQGRFSGNTIYF
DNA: TGTGCCAGCTCACCAATGATTCAGGGTAGATTCTCTGGAAACACCATATATTTT

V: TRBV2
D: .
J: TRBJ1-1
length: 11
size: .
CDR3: CASRVQYEAFF
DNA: TGTGCCAGCAGGGTGCAGTATGAAGCTTTCTTT

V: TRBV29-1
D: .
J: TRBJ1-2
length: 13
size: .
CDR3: CSVEEAEGYGYTF
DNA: TGCAGCGTCGAGGAGGCGGAGGGCTATGGCTACACCTTC

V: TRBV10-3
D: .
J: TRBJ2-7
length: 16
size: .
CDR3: CAISGINPGLSYEQYF
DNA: TGTGCCATCAGTGGGATCAATCCTGGGCTGTCCTACGAGCAGTACTTC

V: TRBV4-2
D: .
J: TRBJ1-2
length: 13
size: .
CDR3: CASSQGTDYGYTF
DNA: TGTGCCAGCAGCCAAGGGACAGACTATGGCTACACCTTC

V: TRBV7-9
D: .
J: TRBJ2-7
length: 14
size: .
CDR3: CASSLESGSYEQYF
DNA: TGTGCCAGCAGCTTAGAAAGCGGGTCCTACGAGCAGTACTTC

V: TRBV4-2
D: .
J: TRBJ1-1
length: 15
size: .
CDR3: CASSQGHSDEGEAFF
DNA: TGTGCCAGCAGCCAAGGTCATTCTGACGAGGGTGAAGCTTTCTTT

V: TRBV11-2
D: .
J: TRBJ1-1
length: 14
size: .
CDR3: CASSLDVGGTEAFF
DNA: TGTGCCAGCAGCTTAGATGTCGGTGGCACTGAAGCTTTCTTT

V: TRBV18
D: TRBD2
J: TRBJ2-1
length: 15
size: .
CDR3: CASSPGAGDYNEQFF
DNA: TGTGCCAGCTCACCAGGGGCGGGGGACTACAATGAGCAGTTCTTC

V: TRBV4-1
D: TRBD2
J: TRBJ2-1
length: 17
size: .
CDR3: CASSPVLQRGGLNEQFF
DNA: TGCGCCAGCAGCCCTGTTCTCCAGCGGGGGGGCCTGAATGAGCAGTTCTTC

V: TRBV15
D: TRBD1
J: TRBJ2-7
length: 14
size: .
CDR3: CATSRGDRAYEQYF
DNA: TGTGCCACCAGCAGAGGGGACAGGGCGTACGAGCAGTACTTC

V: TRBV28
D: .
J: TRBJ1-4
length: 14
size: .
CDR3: CASSSDRLNEKLFF
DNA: TGTGCCAGCAGTTCGGACAGATTGAATGAAAAACTGTTTTTT

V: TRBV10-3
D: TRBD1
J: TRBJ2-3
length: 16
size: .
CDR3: CAIRQGTGIGTDTQYF
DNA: TGTGCCATCCGGCAAGGGACAGGGATCGGCACAGATACGCAGTATTTT

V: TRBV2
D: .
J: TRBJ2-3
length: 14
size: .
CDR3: CASRYEAGRDTQYF
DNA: TGTGCCAGCAGATATGAGGCGGGGCGAGATACGCAGTATTTT

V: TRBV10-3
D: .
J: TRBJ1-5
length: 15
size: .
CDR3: CAISGQSDSNQPQHF
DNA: TGTGCCATCAGTGGACAGTCAGATAGCAATCAGCCCCAGCATTTT

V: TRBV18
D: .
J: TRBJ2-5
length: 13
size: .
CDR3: CASSPPSTQTQYF
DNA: TGTGCCAGCTCACCACCTAGCACACAGACCCAGTACTTC

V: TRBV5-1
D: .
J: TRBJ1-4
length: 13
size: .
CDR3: CASSVQGGEKLFF
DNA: TGCGCCAGCAGCGTCCAGGGAGGGGAAAAACTGTTTTTT

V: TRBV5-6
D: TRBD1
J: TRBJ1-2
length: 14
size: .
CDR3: CASSLPGGGYGYTF
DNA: TGTGCCAGCAGCTTGCCAGGGGGCGGCTATGGCTACACCTTC

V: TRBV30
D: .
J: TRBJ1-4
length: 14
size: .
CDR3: CAWSVSTTNEKLFF
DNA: TGTGCCTGGAGTGTATCAACAACTAATGAAAAACTGTTTTTT

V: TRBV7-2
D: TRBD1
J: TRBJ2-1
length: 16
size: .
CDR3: CASSLAQQGNYNEQFF
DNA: TGTGCCAGCAGCTTAGCGCAACAGGGGAACTACAATGAGCAGTTCTTC

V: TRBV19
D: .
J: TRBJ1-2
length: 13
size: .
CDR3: CASSEPGDYGYTF
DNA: TGTGCCAGTAGTGAGCCAGGGGACTATGGCTACACCTTC

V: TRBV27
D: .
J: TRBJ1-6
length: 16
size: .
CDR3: CASSLSGGRYNSPLHF
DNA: TGTGCCAGCAGTCTTTCGGGAGGCCGATATAATTCACCCCTCCACTTT

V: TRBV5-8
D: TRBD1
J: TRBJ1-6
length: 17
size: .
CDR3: CASSSDRVGTYNSPLHF
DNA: TGTGCCAGCAGCAGCGACAGGGTTGGAACCTATAATTCACCCCTCCACTTT

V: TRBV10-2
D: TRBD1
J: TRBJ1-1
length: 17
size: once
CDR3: CASSEMRDSLMNTEAFF
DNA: TGCGCCAGCAGTGAGATGCGGGACAGCCTCATGAACACTGAAGCTTTCTTT

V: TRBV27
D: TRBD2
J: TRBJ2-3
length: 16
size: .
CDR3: CASSRRLAGGPETQYF
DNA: TGTGCCAGCAGTCGTCGACTAGCGGGGGGGCCTGAAACGCAGTATTTT